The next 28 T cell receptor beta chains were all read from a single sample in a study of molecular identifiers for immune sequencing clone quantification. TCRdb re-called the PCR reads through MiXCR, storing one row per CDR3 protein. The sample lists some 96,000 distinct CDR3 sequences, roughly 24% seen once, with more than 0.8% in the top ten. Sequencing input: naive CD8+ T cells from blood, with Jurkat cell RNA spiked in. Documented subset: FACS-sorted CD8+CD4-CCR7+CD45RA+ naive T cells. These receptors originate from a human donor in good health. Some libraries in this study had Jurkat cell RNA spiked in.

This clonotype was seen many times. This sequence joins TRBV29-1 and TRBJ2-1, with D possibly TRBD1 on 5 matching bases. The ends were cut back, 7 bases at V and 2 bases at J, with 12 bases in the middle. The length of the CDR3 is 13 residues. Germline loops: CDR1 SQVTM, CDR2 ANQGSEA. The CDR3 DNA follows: TGCAGCGGGGAACAGGCCCCCTACAATGAGCAGTTCTTC. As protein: CSGEQAPYNEQFF.

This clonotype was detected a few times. CDR3 in amino acids: CASSQDKASSGTDTQYF. The CDR3 DNA sequence: TGCGCCAGCAGCCAAGATAAGGCGTCTAGCGGCACAGATACGCAGTATTTT. V gene TRBV4-3 combines with J gene TRBJ2-3, with D perhaps matching TRBD2 (6 bases). CDR1 LGHNA and CDR2 YSLEER come from the germline V gene. The ends were cut back, 0 bases at V and 1 base at J, with 14 bases in the middle. This CDR3 comprises 17 residues.

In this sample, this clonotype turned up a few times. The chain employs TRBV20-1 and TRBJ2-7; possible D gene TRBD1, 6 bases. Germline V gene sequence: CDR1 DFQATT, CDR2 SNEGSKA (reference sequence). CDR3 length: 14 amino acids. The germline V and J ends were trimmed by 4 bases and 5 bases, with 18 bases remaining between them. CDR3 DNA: TGCAGTGCTAAGCCCTTTACAGGGCTCCACGAGCAGTACTTC. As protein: CSAKPFTGLHEQYF.

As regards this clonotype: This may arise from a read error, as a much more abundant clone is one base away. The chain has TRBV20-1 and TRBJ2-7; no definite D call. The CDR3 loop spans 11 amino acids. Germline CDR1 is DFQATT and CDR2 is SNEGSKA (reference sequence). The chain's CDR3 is CSARKSYERYF. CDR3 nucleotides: TGCAGTGCAAGAAAGTCCTACGAGCGGTACTTC.

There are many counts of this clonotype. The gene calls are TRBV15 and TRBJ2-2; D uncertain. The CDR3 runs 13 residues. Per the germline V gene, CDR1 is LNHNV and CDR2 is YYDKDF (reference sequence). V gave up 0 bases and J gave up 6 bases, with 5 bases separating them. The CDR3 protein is CATSRDSSGELFF. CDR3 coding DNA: TGTGCCACCAGCAGAGATTCCTCCGGGGAGCTGTTTTTT.

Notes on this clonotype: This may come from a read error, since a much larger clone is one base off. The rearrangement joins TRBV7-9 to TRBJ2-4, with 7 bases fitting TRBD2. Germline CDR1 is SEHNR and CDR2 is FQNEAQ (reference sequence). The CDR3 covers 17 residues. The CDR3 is CVSSLARQGGTKNIQYF. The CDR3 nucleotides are TGTGTCAGCAGCTTAGCGCGGCAGGGAGGGACCAAAAACATTCAGTACTTC.

CDR3 sequence reads: CASSLGSQGVGKTQYF. DNA for the CDR3: TGTGCCAGCAGCTTAGGTTCACAGGGCGTTGGGAAGACCCAGTACTTC. This sequence joins TRBV7-2 and TRBJ2-5; tentative D call: TRBD1 (6 bases). Germline CDR1 and CDR2: SGHTA and FQGNSA. The CDR3 sequence is 16 residues long. V lost 1 base to trimming and J lost 6 bases, with 18 bases between them.

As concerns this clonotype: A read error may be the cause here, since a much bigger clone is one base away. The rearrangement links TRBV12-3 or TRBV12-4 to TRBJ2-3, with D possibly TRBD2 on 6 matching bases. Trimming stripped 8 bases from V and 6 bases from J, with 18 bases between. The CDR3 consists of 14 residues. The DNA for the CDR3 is TGTGCCAGCGGAACCGGGGCTAGCGAGGATACGCAGTATTTT. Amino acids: CASGTGASEDTQYF.

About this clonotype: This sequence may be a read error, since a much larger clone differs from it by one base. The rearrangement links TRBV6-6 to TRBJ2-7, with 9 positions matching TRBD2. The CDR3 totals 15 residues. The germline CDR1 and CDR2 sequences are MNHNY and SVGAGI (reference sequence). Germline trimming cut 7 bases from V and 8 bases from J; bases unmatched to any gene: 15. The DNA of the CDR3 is TGTGCCAGCACCCTAATCCCGGGACTAGCCAGACAGCAGTACTTC. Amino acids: CASTLIPGLARQQYF.

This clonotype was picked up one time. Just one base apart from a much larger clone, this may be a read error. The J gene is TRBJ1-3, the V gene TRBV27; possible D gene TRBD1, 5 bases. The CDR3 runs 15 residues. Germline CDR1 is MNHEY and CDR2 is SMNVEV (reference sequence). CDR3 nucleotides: TGTGCCAGCAGTTCCGCAGGGTCGGCTGGAACCACCATATATTTT. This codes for CASSSAGSAGTTIYF.

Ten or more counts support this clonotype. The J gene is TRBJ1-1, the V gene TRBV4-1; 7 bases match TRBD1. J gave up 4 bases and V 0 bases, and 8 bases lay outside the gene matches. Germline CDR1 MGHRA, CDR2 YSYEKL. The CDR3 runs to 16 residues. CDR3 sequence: CASSQDQSGGGTEAFF. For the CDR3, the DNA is TGCGCCAGCAGCCAAGATCAATCAGGGGGTGGCACTGAAGCTTTCTTT.

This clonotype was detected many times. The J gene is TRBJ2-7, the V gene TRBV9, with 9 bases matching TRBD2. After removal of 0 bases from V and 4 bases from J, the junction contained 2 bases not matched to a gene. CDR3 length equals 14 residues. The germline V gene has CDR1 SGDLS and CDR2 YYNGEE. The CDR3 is CASSVGSGGYEQYF. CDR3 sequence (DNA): TGTGCCAGCAGCGTAGGTAGCGGGGGTTACGAGCAGTACTTC. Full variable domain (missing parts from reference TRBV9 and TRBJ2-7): DSGVTQTPKHLITATGQRVTLRCSPRSGDLSVYWYQQSLDQGLQFLIQYYNGEERAKGNILERFSAQQFPDLHSELNLSSLELGDSALYFCASSVGSGGYEQYFGPGTRLTVT.

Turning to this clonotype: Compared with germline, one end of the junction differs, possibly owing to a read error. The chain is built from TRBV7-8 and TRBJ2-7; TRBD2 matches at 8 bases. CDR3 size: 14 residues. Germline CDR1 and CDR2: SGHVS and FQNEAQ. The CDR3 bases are TGTGCCCGCAGCTTAATGCGGGGGGATCGTGAGCAGTACTTC. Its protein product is CARSLMRGDREQYF.

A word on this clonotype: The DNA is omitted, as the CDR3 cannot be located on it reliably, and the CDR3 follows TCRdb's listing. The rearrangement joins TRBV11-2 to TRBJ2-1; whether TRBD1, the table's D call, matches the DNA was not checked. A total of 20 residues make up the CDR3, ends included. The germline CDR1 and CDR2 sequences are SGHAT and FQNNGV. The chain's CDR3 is CASSSVRRGPGTGGYNEQFF.

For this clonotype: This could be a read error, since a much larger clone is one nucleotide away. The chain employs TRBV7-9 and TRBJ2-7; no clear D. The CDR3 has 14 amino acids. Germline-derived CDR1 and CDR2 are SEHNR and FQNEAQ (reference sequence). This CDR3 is CASSPTVLSYDQYF. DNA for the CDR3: TGTGCCAGCAGCCCAACAGTTCTCTCCTACGATCAGTACTTC.

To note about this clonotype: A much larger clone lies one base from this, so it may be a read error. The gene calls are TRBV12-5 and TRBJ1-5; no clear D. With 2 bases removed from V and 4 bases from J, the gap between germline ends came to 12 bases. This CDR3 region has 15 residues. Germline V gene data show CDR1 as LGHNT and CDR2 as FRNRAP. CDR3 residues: CASGLFAVGNQPQHF. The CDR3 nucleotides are TGTGCTAGTGGTTTGTTTGCGGTAGGTAATCAGCCCCAGCATTTT.

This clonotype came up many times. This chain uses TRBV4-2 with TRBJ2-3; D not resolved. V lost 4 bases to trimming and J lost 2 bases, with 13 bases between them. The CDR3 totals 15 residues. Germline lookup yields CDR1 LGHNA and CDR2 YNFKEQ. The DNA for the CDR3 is TGTGCCAGCAGCCCCACAGTAATGTACACAGATACGCAGTATTTT. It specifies CASSPTVMYTDTQYF.

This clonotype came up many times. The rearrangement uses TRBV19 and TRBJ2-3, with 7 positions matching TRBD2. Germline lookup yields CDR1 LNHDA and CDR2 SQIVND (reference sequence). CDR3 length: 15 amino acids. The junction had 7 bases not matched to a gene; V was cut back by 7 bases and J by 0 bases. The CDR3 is CASKAGGSSTDTQYF. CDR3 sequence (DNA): TGTGCCAGTAAGGCGGGCGGGAGTAGCACAGATACGCAGTATTTT.

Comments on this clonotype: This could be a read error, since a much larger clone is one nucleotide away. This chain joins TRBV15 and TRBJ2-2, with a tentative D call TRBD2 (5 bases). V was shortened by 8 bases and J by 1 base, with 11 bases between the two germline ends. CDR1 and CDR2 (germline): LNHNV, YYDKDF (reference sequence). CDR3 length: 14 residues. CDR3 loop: CATGREGNTGELFF. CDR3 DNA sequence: TGTGCCACCGGCCGAGAGGGGAACACCGGGGAGCTGTTTTTT.

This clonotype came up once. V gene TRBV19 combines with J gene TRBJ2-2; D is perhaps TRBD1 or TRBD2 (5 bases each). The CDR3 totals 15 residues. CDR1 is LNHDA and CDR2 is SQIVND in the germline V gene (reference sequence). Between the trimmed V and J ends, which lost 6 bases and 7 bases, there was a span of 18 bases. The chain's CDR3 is CASRMRGVGVGELFF. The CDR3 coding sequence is TGTGCCAGTAGGATGAGGGGTGTAGGCGTCGGGGAGCTGTTTTTT.

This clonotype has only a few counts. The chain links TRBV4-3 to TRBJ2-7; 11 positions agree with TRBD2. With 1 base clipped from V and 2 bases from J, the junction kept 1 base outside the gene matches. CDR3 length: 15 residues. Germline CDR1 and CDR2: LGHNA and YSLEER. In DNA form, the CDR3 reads TGCGCCAGCAGCCAAGGACTAGCGGGGACCTACGAGCAGTACTTC. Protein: CASSQGLAGTYEQYF.

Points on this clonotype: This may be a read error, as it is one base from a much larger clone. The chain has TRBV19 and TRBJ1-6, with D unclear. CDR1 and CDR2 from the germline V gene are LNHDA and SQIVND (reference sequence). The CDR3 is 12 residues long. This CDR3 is CAGSIGRSPLHF. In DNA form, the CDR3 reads TGTGCCGGTAGTATCGGTCGTTCACCCCTCCACTTT.

The CDR3 DNA is TGCGCCAGCAGCCAATCGGGACAGGGTAGTGAGCAGTTCTTC. Translated, it gives CASSQSGQGSEQFF. The chain links TRBV4-3 to TRBJ2-1, with 9 bases that match TRBD1. Germline V gene sequence: CDR1 LGHNA, CDR2 YSLEER. Unmatched junction bases numbered 5, after V lost 2 bases and J lost 9 bases. The CDR3 consists of 14 residues.

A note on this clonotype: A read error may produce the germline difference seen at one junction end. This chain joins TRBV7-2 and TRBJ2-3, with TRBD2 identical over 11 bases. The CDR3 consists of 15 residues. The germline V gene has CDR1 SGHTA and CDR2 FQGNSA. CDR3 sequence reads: CASSLNLAGGDTQCF. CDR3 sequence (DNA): TGTGCCAGCAGCTTAAACCTAGCGGGGGGTGATACGCAGTGTTTT.

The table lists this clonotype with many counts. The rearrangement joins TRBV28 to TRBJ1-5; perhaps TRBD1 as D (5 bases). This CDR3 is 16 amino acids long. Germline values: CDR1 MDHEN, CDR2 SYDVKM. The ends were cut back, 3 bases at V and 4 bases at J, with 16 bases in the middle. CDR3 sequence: CASSFGFQGINQPQHF. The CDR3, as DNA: TGTGCCAGCAGTTTTGGGTTCCAGGGAATTAATCAGCCCCAGCATTTT.

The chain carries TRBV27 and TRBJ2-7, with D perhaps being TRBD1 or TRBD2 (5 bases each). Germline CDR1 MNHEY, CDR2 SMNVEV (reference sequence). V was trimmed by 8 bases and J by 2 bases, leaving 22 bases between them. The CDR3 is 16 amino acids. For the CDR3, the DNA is TGTGCCAGCCGTCGCGGTACCGGGACCGGGACCTACGAGCAGTACTTC. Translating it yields CASRRGTGTGTYEQYF.

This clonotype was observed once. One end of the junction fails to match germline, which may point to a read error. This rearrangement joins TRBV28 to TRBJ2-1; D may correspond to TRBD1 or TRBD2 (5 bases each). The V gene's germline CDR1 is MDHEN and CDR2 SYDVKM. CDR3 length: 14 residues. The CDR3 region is CASSSGSSCNEQFF. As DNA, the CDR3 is TGTGCCAGCAGTTCAGGGAGCTCCTGCAATGAGCAGTTCTTC.

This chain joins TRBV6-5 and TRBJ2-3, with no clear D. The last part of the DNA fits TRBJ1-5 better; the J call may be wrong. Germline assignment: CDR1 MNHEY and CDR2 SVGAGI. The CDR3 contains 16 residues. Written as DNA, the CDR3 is TGTGCCAGCAGGGTAGCGGGAGGCCCTTTCACAGATACGCAGCATTTT. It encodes CASRVAGGPFTDTQHF.